One sample yielded the 18 T cell receptor beta chains listed below, sequenced in a study of PD-1 blockade in classical Hodgkin lymphoma. The time point is: cycle 4 day 1 (C4D1), after 6 weeks of nivolumab. All patients relapsed after autologous stem cell transplantation, and brentuximab vedotin exposure varied. The data were produced by immunoSEQ multiplex PCR, yet TCRdb's version contains in-frame clones alone and is incomplete. The sample records tens of thousands of clones, over 65% being singletons. This sample comprised peripheral blood mononuclear cells (PBMCs), obtained before the fourth cycle of nivolumab. The receptors here all came from a human donor with classical Hodgkin lymphoma.

The rearrangement joins TRBV29-1 to TRBJ2-7; 7 positions agree with TRBD2. Germline CDR1 reads SQVTM; CDR2 reads ANQGSEA. J was trimmed by 6 bases and V by 3 bases; bases with no gene match: 2. The CDR3 has 11 amino acids. The CDR3 loop reads CSVESGAEQYF. The CDR3 DNA sequence: TGCAGCGTTGAGAGCGGGGCCGAGCAGTACTTC.

The chain has TRBV5-4 and TRBJ1-2; D remains ambiguous. Trimming cost V 4 bases and J 1 base, with 11 bases left between them. Germline CDR1 and CDR2: SGHNT and YYREEE (reference sequence). This CDR3 is 14 amino acids long. The CDR3 is CASSLWTVNYGYTF. As DNA, the CDR3 is TGTGCCAGCAGCCTTTGGACGGTTAACTATGGCTACACCTTC.

This clone showed up just a few times. The rearrangement links TRBV28 to TRBJ1-1, with unresolved D. CDR3 length equals 16 residues. CDR1 MDHEN and CDR2 SYDVKM come from the germline V gene. V was shortened by 4 bases and J by 4 bases, with 19 bases between the two germline ends. Here the CDR3 reads CASSSHTALPITEAFF. The DNA for the CDR3 is TGTGCCAGCAGTTCCCACACAGCCCTTCCTATCACTGAAGCTTTCTTT. The whole variable domain, filled in from reference TRBV28 and TRBJ1-1, reads DVKVTQSSRYLVKRTGEKVFLECVQDMDHENMFWYRQDPGLGLRLIYFSYDVKMKEKGDIPEGYSVSREKKERFSLILESASTNQTSMYLCASSSHTALPITEAFFGQGTRLTVV.

This chain uses TRBV7-2 with TRBJ2-7, with 7 positions matching TRBD1. The V segment lost 5 bases and the J segment 4 bases; nucleotides outside the gene matches: 8. The length of the CDR3 is 14 residues. CDR1 SGHTA and CDR2 FQGNSA come from the germline V gene. DNA of the CDR3: TGTGCCAGCAGCCCTACAGGGGCTCTATACGAGCAGTACTTC. Amino acid sequence: CASSPTGALYEQYF. Variable domain in full (rest from reference TRBV7-2 and TRBJ2-7): GAGVSQSPSNKVTEKGKDVELRCDPISGHTALYWYRQSLGQGLEFLIYFQGNSAPDKSGLPSDRFSAERTGGSVSTLTIQRTQQEDSAVYLCASSPTGALYEQYFGPGTRLTVT.

The gene calls are TRBV28 and TRBJ1-5, with 8 bases fitting TRBD1. Germline values: CDR1 MDHEN, CDR2 SYDVKM. V was clipped by 4 bases and J by 1 base; unmatched bases: 12. The CDR3 contains 18 residues. CDR3 nucleotide sequence: TGTGCCAGCAGTTCGTCTCTGGTGGACAGGGTAAGCAATCAGCCCCAGCATTTT. It codes for CASSSSLVDRVSNQPQHF.

The chain couples TRBV6-5 to TRBJ1-1; TRBD1 might be the D (5 bases). With 4 bases removed from V and 5 bases from J, the gap between germline ends came to 14 bases. CDR3 length: 14 residues. The germline CDR1 and CDR2 sequences are MNHEY and SVGAGI. The CDR3 DNA is TGTGCCAGCAGTTCCAGTTCAGGGCGGACTGAAGCTTTCTTT. Protein: CASSSSSGRTEAFF.

Sample share makes this clone medium-sized. The chain has TRBV10-1 and TRBJ1-6; D might be TRBD1 (5 bases). V shed 8 bases and J shed 6 bases, with 20 bases lying between them. This CDR3 comprises 16 residues. Germline lookup yields CDR1 WNHNN and CDR2 SYGVQD (reference sequence). The CDR3 loop is CASAKTRGRLNSPLHF. The DNA of the CDR3 is TGCGCCAGCGCCAAAACCCGGGGACGGCTTAATTCACCCCTCCACTTT.

This clone was detected only a few times. The chain has TRBV11-2 and TRBJ1-6; D gene unclear. Between the trimmed V and J ends, which lost 2 bases and 7 bases, there was a span of 12 bases. The CDR3 runs 15 residues. Germline V gene data show CDR1 as SGHAT and CDR2 as FQNNGV. The DNA for the CDR3 is TGTGCCAGCAGCTTACTTTCCACGACCAATTCACCCCTCCACTTT. Residues: CASSLLSTTNSPLHF.

The chain carries TRBV10-3 and TRBJ2-7; 7 positions match TRBD1. The germline V gene has CDR1 ENHRY and CDR2 SYGVKD. The CDR3 has 14 amino acids. With V trimmed by 5 bases and J by 4 bases, 8 bases remained unmatched. The CDR3 protein is CAISIKGAFYEQYF. CDR3 bases: TGTGCCATCAGTATAAAGGGGGCTTTTTACGAGCAGTACTTC.

This clone occurred a few times. The chain is built from TRBV5-6 and TRBJ1-6; 8 nucleotides align to TRBD1. The V gene's germline CDR1 is SGHDT and CDR2 YYEEEE. The CDR3 sequence is 14 residues long. V dropped 2 bases and J dropped 9; count of bases not matched to a gene: 4. The CDR3 loop reads CASSLLDRGSPLHF. CDR3 DNA sequence: TGTGCCAGCAGCTTACTCGACAGGGGTTCACCCCTCCACTTT.

The count of this clone is one. The chain joins TRBV5-4 to TRBJ2-6, with D perhaps given as TRBD1 or TRBD2 (6 bases each). The CDR3 runs to 16 residues. Trimming removed 3 bases from V and 3 bases from J, with 13 bases in between. Germline loops: CDR1 SGHNT, CDR2 YYREEE (reference sequence). CDR3 region: CASSWGARVGANVLTF. Here the CDR3 DNA reads TGTGCCAGCAGCTGGGGGGCCAGGGTTGGGGCCAACGTCCTGACTTTC.

V is TRBV5-4 and J is TRBJ1-2; D is perhaps TRBD1 (6 bases). The germline gives CDR1 SGHNT, CDR2 YYREEE (reference sequence). The CDR3 extends over 13 amino acids. Trimming cost V 4 bases and J 4 bases, with 11 bases left between them. The CDR3 region is CASSVGQLYGYTF. CDR3 coding DNA: TGTGCCAGCAGCGTAGGACAGCTCTATGGCTACACCTTC.

This clone turned up a few times. This sequence joins TRBV18 and TRBJ1-2; 9 bases match TRBD1. The CDR3 totals 16 residues. J was trimmed by 5 bases and V by 3 bases; bases with no gene match: 10. Germline CDR1 KGHSH, CDR2 LQKENI. CDR3 DNA sequence: TGTGCCAGCTCACCTCACGGCCCGGGACAGGGTTATGGCTACACCTTC. It translates to CASSPHGPGQGYGYTF.

As for this clone: Within the sample, other DNA sequences also encode this same CDR3. The chain recombines TRBV6-5 with TRBJ2-6, with D possibly being TRBD1 (6 bases). CDR1 and CDR2 from the germline V gene are MNHEY and SVGAGI. The CDR3 loop spans 16 amino acids. V shed 0 bases and J shed 1 base, with 7 bases lying between them. This CDR3 is CASSYSGGSGANVLTF. The CDR3, as DNA: TGTGCCAGCAGTTACTCAGGGGGTTCTGGGGCCAACGTCCTGACTTTC.

This clone was recorded only once. The chain uses TRBV15 and TRBJ1-5, with 8 bases fitting TRBD1. The V segment lost 0 bases and the J segment 2 bases; nucleotides outside the gene matches: 6. This CDR3 region has 17 residues. Germline V gene data show CDR1 as LNHNV and CDR2 as YYDKDF (reference sequence). The CDR3 DNA follows: TGTGCCACCAGCAGAGATTGGCAGGGGGCAGGCAATCAGCCCCAGCATTTT. Translated: CATSRDWQGAGNQPQHF.

This chain uses TRBV19 with TRBJ2-3; no clear D. The V gene's germline CDR1 is LNHDA and CDR2 SQIVND (reference sequence). CDR3 length: 13 amino acids. V was cut by 8 bases and J by 0 bases, with 9 bases left in between. CDR3 in DNA: TGTGCCAGTGGGCCAGGAAGCACAGATACGCAGTATTTT. Translated: CASGPGSTDTQYF.

DNA for the CDR3: TGTGCCAGCAGTTTATCGCGCGGGAATGGCTACACCTTC. Translating it yields CASSLSRGNGYTF. The chain couples TRBV27 to TRBJ1-2; no definite D call. The germline CDR1 and CDR2 sequences are MNHEY and SMNVEV (reference sequence). V was pared by 0 bases and J by 6 bases, with 8 bases between. The length of the CDR3 is 13 residues.

The V call is TRBV6-5, the J call TRBJ2-3; no firm D call. Between the trimmed V and J ends, which lost 5 bases and 0 bases, there was a span of 12 bases. Germline CDR1 is MNHEY and CDR2 is SVGAGI. This CDR3 has 15 residues. The chain's CDR3 is CASSASWGSTDTQYF. The CDR3 nucleotides are TGTGCCAGCAGTGCCTCTTGGGGAAGCACAGATACGCAGTATTTT.